This TCR beta chain was found in a study of cytomegalovirus exposure and HLA in healthy donors. With regard to this clone: Antigen: not known.

13 Jbeta primers and 60 Vbeta primers were used for the PCR. Repertoires were generated with immunoSEQ multiplex PCR, while TCRdb's copy carries only in-frame clones and drops some. The data show 63,000 or so clones, around 80% seen once. The CDR3 is made up of 15 amino acids. Per germline, CDR1 SQVTM and CDR2 ANQGSEA. V lost 6 bases and J lost 2; bases outside the gene matches: 4. Points from the study as a whole: High specificity and sensitivity for cytomegalovirus status were reported for the classifier. As a later analysis revealed, most CMV-associated TCR beta chains appeared HLA-restricted.

The chain uses TRBV29-1 and TRBJ2-1, with 13 bases aligning to TRBD2. The clonotype was recovered from a woman in her twenties or thirties in good health and CMV-seronegative. The sequenced sample was PBMCs. The CDR3 nucleotides read TGCAGCGTCCTGACTAGCGGGGGGCCCTACAATGAGCAGTTCTTC. This translates into CSVLTSGGPYNEQFF.